These T cell receptor beta chains were read from a single sample in a study of cytomegalovirus exposure and HLA in healthy donors. Sequencing was performed with immunoSEQ multiplex PCR; in TCRdb, only in-frame clones are kept and a portion is missing. The repertoire holds approximately 100,000 clones, with around 84% as singletons. Sequences were obtained from PBMCs. These receptors were taken from a woman aged 18 to 35 in good health and CMV-seronegative. The CDR3 runs from the conserved cysteine through the conserved F or W. Each record gives: J gene, V gene, CDR3 protein.

j_call: TRBJ2-3
v_call: TRBV6-6
cdr3_aa: CASSSGTSDTDTQYF

j_call: TRBJ1-1
v_call: TRBV30
cdr3_aa: CAWSEAPNTEAFF

j_call: TRBJ1-1
v_call: TRBV28
cdr3_aa: CASRGQVNTEAFF

j_call: TRBJ1-2
v_call: TRBV6-5
cdr3_aa: CASRGGQEGYTF

j_call: TRBJ2-3
v_call: TRBV4-3
cdr3_aa: CASSTSGTDTQYF

j_call: TRBJ2-3
v_call: TRBV9
cdr3_aa: CASSVRPGGGDTQYF

j_call: TRBJ1-4
v_call: TRBV7-2
cdr3_aa: CASSLYPTATNEKLFF

j_call: TRBJ2-7
v_call: TRBV30
cdr3_aa: CAWSRARREASYEQYF

j_call: TRBJ2-7
v_call: TRBV4-3
cdr3_aa: CASSHYRGGSSYEQYF

j_call: TRBJ2-3
v_call: TRBV27
cdr3_aa: CASSLFRGSDTQYF

j_call: TRBJ2-5
v_call: TRBV11-2
cdr3_aa: CASSKRTSGAYQETQYF

j_call: TRBJ1-3
v_call: TRBV4-2
cdr3_aa: CASSLGRGNTIYF

j_call: TRBJ2-5
v_call: TRBV5-1
cdr3_aa: CASSLRTSGGARGETQYF

j_call: TRBJ1-3
v_call: TRBV11-2
cdr3_aa: CASSLDLMDRVRSGNTIYF

j_call: TRBJ2-1
v_call: TRBV9
cdr3_aa: CASSEQDRANNEQFF

j_call: TRBJ1-3
v_call: TRBV10-3
cdr3_aa: CAISPQGSGNTIYF

j_call: TRBJ2-5
v_call: TRBV28
cdr3_aa: CASSLSTGGETQYF

j_call: TRBJ2-7
v_call: TRBV7-3
cdr3_aa: CASSLGTGRPYEQYF

j_call: TRBJ1-2
v_call: TRBV7-9
cdr3_aa: CSSNTGDPNYGYTF

j_call: TRBJ1-2
v_call: TRBV7-2
cdr3_aa: CASSLAPRGTGYTF

j_call: TRBJ1-2
v_call: TRBV5-1
cdr3_aa: CAGSSGQGDIGYTF

j_call: TRBJ2-3
v_call: TRBV9
cdr3_aa: CASSLGDPNTDTQYF

j_call: TRBJ2-1
v_call: TRBV5-4
cdr3_aa: CASRSGNNEQFF

j_call: TRBJ1-2
v_call: TRBV6-1
cdr3_aa: CASRGWTAGYTF

j_call: TRBJ1-1
v_call: TRBV7-2
cdr3_aa: CASSTATGERSEAFF

j_call: TRBJ1-1
v_call: TRBV19
cdr3_aa: CASSSTGVRHEAFF

j_call: TRBJ1-4
v_call: TRBV7-9
cdr3_aa: CASSLEGGITEKLFF

j_call: -
v_call: TRBV28
cdr3_aa: CASRVGRGYEQYF

j_call: TRBJ2-1
v_call: TRBV7-2
cdr3_aa: CASSLPELAGVFNEQFF

j_call: TRBJ2-1
v_call: TRBV15
cdr3_aa: CATSTDRSSYNEQFF

j_call: TRBJ2-7
v_call: TRBV7-9
cdr3_aa: CASSLAGGRIEQYF

j_call: TRBJ2-5
v_call: TRBV4-3
cdr3_aa: CASSQDLVASQETQYF

j_call: TRBJ2-3
v_call: TRBV29-1
cdr3_aa: CSVLAGGLDTQYF

j_call: TRBJ1-5
v_call: TRBV7-9
cdr3_aa: CASSDYNQPQHF

j_call: TRBJ1-5
v_call: TRBV19
cdr3_aa: CASSIAFYRVNQPQHF

j_call: TRBJ2-7
v_call: TRBV5-6
cdr3_aa: CASSLGQAAYEQYF

j_call: TRBJ2-3
v_call: TRBV6-5
cdr3_aa: CASSYGRVSTDTQYF

j_call: TRBJ1-1
v_call: TRBV7-6
cdr3_aa: CASSLEAGGRVGEAFF

j_call: TRBJ1-4
v_call: TRBV7-7
cdr3_aa: CASSLQSDRGTTTNEKLFF

j_call: TRBJ2-7
v_call: TRBV9
cdr3_aa: CASSVSGTSFYEQYF

j_call: TRBJ2-2
v_call: TRBV6-4
cdr3_aa: CASSALAGPGGELFF

j_call: TRBJ1-2
v_call: TRBV9
cdr3_aa: CASSVAKGYGAGSYGYTF